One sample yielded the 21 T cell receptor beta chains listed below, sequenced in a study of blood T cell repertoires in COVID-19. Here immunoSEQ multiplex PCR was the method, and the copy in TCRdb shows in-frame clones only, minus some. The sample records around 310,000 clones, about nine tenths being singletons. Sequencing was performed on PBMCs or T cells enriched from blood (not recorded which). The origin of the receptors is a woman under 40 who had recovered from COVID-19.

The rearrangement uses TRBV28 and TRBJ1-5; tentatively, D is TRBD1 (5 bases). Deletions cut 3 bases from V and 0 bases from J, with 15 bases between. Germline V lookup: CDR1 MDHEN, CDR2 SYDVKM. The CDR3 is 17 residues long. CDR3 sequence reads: CASSLGQGRYSNQPQHF. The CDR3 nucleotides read TGTGCCAGCAGTTTGGGGCAGGGAAGATATAGCAATCAGCCCCAGCATTTT.

As DNA, the CDR3 is TGTGCCAGCTCAGCGTCAGCGGGAGGAATAACAGATACGCAGTATTTT. It translates to CASSASAGGITDTQYF. This chain uses TRBV18 with TRBJ2-3; 9 bases match TRBD2. Germline loops: CDR1 KGHSH, CDR2 LQKENI. There are 16 residues in the CDR3. With V trimmed by 5 bases and J by 3 bases, 9 bases remained unmatched.

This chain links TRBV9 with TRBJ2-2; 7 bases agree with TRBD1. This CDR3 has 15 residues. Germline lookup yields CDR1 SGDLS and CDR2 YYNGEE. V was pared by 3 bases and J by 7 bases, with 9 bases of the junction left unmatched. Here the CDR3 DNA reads TGTGCCAGCAGCGACCGACAGGGTCCGGTCGGGGAGCTGTTTTTT. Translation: CASSDRQGPVGELFF.

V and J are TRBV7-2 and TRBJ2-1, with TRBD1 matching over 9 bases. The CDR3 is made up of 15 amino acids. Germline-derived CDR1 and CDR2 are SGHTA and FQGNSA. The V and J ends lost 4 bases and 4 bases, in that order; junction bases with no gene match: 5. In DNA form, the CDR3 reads TGTGCCAGCAGCTCCGGGACAGGGAAATACAATGAGCAGTTCTTC. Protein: CASSSGTGKYNEQFF. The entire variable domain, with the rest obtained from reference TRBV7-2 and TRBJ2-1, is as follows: GAGVSQSPSNKVTEKGKDVELRCDPISGHTALYWYRQSLGQGLEFLIYFQGNSAPDKSGLPSDRFSAERTGGSVSTLTIQRTQQEDSAVYLCASSSGTGKYNEQFFGPGTRLTVL.

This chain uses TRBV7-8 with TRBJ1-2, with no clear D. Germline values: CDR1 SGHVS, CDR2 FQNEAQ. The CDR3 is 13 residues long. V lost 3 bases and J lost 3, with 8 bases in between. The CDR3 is CASSFRDYYGYTF. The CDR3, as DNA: TGTGCCAGCAGCTTTAGAGATTACTATGGCTACACCTTC.

The DNA of the CDR3 is TGTGCCAGCAGTTACTCTCGGGCAGGGGGAAATGAAAAACTGTTTTTT. This gives the protein CASSYSRAGGNEKLFF. The chain links TRBV6-5 to TRBJ1-4, with 7 bases matching TRBD1. V shed 0 bases and J 5 bases; nucleotides not matched to a gene: 6. This CDR3 spans 16 amino acids. Germline V lookup: CDR1 MNHEY, CDR2 SVGAGI.

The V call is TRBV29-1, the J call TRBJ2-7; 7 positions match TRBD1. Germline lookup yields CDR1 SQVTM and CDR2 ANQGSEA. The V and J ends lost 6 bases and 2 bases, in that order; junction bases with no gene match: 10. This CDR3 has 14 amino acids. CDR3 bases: TGCAGCGTGACACTGGACAGGAACCCCTACGAGCAGTACTTC. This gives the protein CSVTLDRNPYEQYF.

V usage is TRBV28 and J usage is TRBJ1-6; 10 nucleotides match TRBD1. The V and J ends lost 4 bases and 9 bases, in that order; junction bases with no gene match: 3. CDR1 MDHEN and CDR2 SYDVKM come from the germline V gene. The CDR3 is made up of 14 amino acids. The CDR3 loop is CASSYDRGLSPLHF. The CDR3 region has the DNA TGTGCCAGCAGTTACGACAGGGGGCTTTCACCCCTCCACTTT.

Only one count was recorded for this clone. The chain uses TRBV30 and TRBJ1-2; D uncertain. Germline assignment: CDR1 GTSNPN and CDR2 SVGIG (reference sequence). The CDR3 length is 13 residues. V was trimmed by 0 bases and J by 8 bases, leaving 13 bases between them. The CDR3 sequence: CAWSVLGSLGYTF. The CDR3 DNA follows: TGTGCCTGGAGTGTACTAGGTTCGCTCGGCTACACCTTC. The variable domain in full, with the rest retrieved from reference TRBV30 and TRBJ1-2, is SQTIHQWPATLVQPVGSPLSLECTVEGTSNPNLYWYRQAAGRGLQLLFYSVGIGQISSEVPQNLSASRPQDRQFILSSKKLLLSDSGFYLCAWSVLGSLGYTFGSGTRLTVV.

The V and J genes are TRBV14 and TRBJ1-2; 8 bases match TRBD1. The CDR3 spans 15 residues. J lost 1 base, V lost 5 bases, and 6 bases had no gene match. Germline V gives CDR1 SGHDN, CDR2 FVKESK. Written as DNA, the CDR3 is TGTGCCAGCAGCAAAGGGACAGGCATTAACTATGGCTACACCTTC. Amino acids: CASSKGTGINYGYTF.

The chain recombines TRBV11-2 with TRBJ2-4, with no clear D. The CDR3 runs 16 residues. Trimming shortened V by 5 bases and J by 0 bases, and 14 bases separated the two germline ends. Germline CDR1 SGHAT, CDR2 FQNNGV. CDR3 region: CASSLRGSLAKNIQYF. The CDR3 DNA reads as TGTGCCAGCAGCCTTAGAGGTTCGCTAGCCAAAAACATTCAGTACTTC.

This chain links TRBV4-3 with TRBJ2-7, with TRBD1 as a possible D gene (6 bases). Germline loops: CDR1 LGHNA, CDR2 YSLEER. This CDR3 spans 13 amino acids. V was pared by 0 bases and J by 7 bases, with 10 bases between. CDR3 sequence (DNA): TGCGCCAGCAGCCAAGATACAGGGCGGGAGCAGTACTTC. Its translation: CASSQDTGREQYF.

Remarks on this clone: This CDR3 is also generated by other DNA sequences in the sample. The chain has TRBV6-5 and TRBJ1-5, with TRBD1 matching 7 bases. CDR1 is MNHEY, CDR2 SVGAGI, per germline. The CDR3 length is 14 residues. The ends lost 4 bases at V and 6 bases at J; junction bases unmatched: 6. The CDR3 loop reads CASSSRTGSQPQHF. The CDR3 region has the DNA TGTGCCAGCAGTTCGCGGACAGGAAGTCAGCCCCAGCATTTT.

The CDR3 sequence is CASSLVGRGTFEQYF. CDR3 coding DNA: TGCGCCAGCAGCTTGGTCGGTAGGGGGACATTCGAGCAGTACTTC. The gene calls are TRBV5-1 and TRBJ2-7; tentative D call: TRBD1 (6 bases). This CDR3 contains 15 residues. V lost 0 bases to trimming and J lost 6 bases, with 16 bases between them. Germline CDR1 reads SGHRS; CDR2 reads YFSETQ. The complete variable domain, with remaining parts taken from reference TRBV5-1 and TRBJ2-7, reads KAGVTQTPRYLIKTRGQQVTLSCSPISGHRSVSWYQQTPGQGLQFLFEYFSETQRNKGNFPGRFSGRQFSNSRSEMNVSTLELGDSALYLCASSLVGRGTFEQYFGPGTRLTVT.

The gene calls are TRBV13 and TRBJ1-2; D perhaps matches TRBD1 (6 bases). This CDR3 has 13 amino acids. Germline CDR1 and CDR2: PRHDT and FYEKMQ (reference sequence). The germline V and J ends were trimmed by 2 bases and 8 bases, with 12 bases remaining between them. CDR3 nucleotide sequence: TGTGCCAGCAGCTTAAGGGGGTTCGGAGGCTACACCTTC. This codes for CASSLRGFGGYTF.

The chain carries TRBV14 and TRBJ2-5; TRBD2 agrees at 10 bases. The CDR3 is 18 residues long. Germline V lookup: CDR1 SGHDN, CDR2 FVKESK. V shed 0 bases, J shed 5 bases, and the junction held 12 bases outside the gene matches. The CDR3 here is CASSQDLSSGRSKETQYF. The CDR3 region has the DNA TGTGCCAGCAGCCAAGATCTAAGTAGCGGGAGGAGTAAGGAGACCCAGTACTTC.

For the CDR3, the DNA is TGCGCCAGCAGCAGAACCGGGACAGGGGCTGAAAAACTGTTTTTT. Its translation: CASSRTGTGAEKLFF. The chain uses TRBV4-1 and TRBJ1-4, with 10 positions matching TRBD1. V gave up 5 bases and J gave up 7 bases; unmatched junction bases: 7. Germline V gives CDR1 MGHRA, CDR2 YSYEKL. This CDR3 is 15 amino acids long.

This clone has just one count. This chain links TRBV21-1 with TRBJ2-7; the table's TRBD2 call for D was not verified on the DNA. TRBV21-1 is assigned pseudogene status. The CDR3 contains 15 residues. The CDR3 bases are TGTGCCAGCAGCAGACGACTAGCGGGCCCCTACGAGCAGTACTTC. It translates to CASSRRLAGPYEQYF.

The CDR3 coding sequence is TGTGCCAGCAGTTACGACAGAAGACAAGGAGAGCAGTACTTC. Protein product: CASSYDRRQGEQYF. V gene TRBV6-5 combines with J gene TRBJ2-7, with a possible D match to TRBD1 (5 bases). Trimming removed 2 bases from V and 7 bases from J, with 15 bases in between. Germline assignment: CDR1 MNHEY and CDR2 SVGAGI. The CDR3 is 14 residues long.

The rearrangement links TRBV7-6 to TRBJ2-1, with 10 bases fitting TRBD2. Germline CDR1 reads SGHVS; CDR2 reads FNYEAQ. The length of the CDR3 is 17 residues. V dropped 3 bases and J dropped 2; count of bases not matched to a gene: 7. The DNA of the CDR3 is TGTGCCAGCAGCTTTGGTCCTAGCGGGAGTCCCTACAATGAGCAGTTCTTC. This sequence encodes CASSFGPSGSPYNEQFF.

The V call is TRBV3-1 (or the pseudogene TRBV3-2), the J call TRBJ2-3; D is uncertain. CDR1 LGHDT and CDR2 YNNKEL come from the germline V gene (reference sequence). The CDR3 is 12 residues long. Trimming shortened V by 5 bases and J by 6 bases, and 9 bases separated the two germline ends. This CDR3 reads CASSSAVDTQYF. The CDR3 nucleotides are TGTGCCAGCAGCTCGGCGGTGGATACGCAGTATTTT.